This TCR beta chain was documented in a study of beta chain features in type 1 diabetes. At the level of the study: Comparable age, gender and cell yields were observed in patients relative to healthy donors.

All of the isolated RNA was reverse transcribed, so expressed TCRB transcripts were sequenced. This table comes from immunoSEQ multiplex PCR, and its TCRdb copy is limited to in-frame clones, with some not included. This sample has 300,000 to 350,000 clones, with approximately 14% found just once. Deletions cut 3 bases from V and 3 bases from J, with 21 bases between. The CDR3 length is 17 residues. In germline, CDR1 is SSHAT, CDR2 FNYEAQ (reference sequence). Study-wide points: Patients showed naive, central memory and Treg TCRB repertoires that appeared more similar than those of healthy donors.

Only a few counts were recorded for this clone. Its antigen remains unidentified. One heparinised blood draw, averaging about 116 mL, came from each donor. The sequencing sample was made of central memory CD4+ T cells from blood. This sequence joins TRBV7-7 and TRBJ2-7; D is unclear. The receptor comes from a man younger than 45 in good health. The chain's CDR3 is CASSFYRDGVPLYEQYF. The CDR3 nucleotides are TGTGCCAGCAGCTTTTATCGAGACGGAGTCCCTCTCTACGAGCAGTACTTC.